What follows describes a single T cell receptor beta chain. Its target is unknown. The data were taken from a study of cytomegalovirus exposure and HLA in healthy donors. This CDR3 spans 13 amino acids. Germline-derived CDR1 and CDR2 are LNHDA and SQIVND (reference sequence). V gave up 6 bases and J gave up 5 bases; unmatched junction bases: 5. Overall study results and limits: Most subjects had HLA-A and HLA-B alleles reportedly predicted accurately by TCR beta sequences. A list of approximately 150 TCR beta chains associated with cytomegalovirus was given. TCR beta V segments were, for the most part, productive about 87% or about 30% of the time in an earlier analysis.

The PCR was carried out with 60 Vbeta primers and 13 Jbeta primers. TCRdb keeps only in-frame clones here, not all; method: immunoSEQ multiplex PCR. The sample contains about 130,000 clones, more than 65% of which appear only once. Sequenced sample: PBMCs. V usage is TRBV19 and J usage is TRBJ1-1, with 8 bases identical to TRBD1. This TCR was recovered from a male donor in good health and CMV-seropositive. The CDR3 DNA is TGTGCCAGTAGCCCAGGACAGGGAACTGAAGCTTTCTTT. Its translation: CASSPGQGTEAFF.